A single T cell receptor beta chain is shown here with its context. What this receptor recognizes is not known. Base qualities were left out, and no much larger clone turns up one base away. This sample is drawn from a study of a mutant IDH1 vaccine in newly diagnosed glioma (dated by TCRdb to the early 2020s). With respect to the entire study: Patients were given eight vaccinations, in weeks 1, 3, 5, 7, 11, 15, 19 and 23, which matched visits V03 through V10. Peripheral blood was drawn at six visits: V03 (baseline), V05, V07, V10, V12 and V13. Prior to enrollment, patients had been given standard therapy consisting of radiotherapy alone, temozolomide alone, or radiochemotherapy with temozolomide, with the combination given to most patients. Vaccination started 4-6 weeks after radiotherapy alone, or was given together with temozolomide cycles in the groups whose treatment included chemotherapy. Longitudinal TCRB deep sequencing was done for roughly 23 treated patients, wherever samples were available for exploratory analyses. Of the approximately 30 treated patients, 62.5% were male and approximately 40% were female, and the mean age was approximately 40 years.

The research as a whole found: The authors noted that analyses of patient blood samples could not be reproduced because of sample limitations. Selection of PBMC samples for TCRB deep sequencing was based on availability. Pseudoprogression appeared unrelated to alterations in the top peripheral T cell clonotypes detected by TCRB sequencing. Across multiple MHC alleles, vaccine-induced immune responses were seen in nearly 95% of patients.

Libraries were made using the immunoSEQ multiplex PCR assay. The hsTCRB Kit was used according to the manufacturer's protocol to amplify rearranged TCR beta chain sequences. TCRB libraries were sequenced on an Illumina MiSeq. Under the source paper's analysis protocol: The proprietary platform of the kit vendor was used for demultiplexing, trimming and gene mapping. In its TCRdb copy, this immuneACCESS table keeps in-frame sequences only and misses some clones. Where compared with another copy, unresolved V genes explain less than half of these, and the others have no known cause. The V and J calls and clone size are taken from that table; D and trimming were inferred from the DNA. The sample records about 120,000 clones, around four fifths of which are singletons. The ten top clones hold under 7% of the sample. For CDR1 and CDR2, the germline V gene (reference sequence) lists MNHEY and SMNVEV. The CDR3 holds 14 amino acids from the cysteine to the phenylalanine. The DNA shown is the 42-base CDR3, in frame from base 1. V is cut by 6 bases and J by 1 base, and the space between the germline ends is 12 bases.

Interpreted using the paper, the time point label stands for: week 11, during vaccination. Each vaccine dose, consisting of 300 ug of a 20-mer mutant IDH1 peptide in Montanide, was administered subcutaneously with topical imiquimod. Newly diagnosed WHO grade 3 or 4 IDH1-mutant astrocytomas showing loss of nuclear ATRX were present in the donors. The samples were drawn from NOA16, a multicentre, single-arm, open-label phase I trial in Germany that tested a mutant IDH1 peptide vaccine in humans for the first time. Genomic DNA for TCRB sequencing was isolated from EDTA blood with the DNeasy Blood and Tissue Kit.

The rearrangement combines TRBV27 with TRBJ1-1, and possibly TRBD1, on 5 matching bases. The clonotype originates from a man between 35 and 55 years old with glioma. This material consisted of PBMCs, taken from a glioma patient whose treatment included an IDH1 peptide vaccine. The nucleotides are TGTGCCAGCAGCGTCGCGGGGGGGAACACTGAAGCTTTCTTT. This is translated as CASSVAGGNTEAFF.